This T cell receptor beta chain was recorded in a study of blood T cell repertoires in COVID-19. The germline gives CDR1 GTSNPN, CDR2 SVGIG (reference sequence). V lost 1 base and J lost 12, with 12 bases in between. The CDR3 has 12 amino acids. The table came from immunoSEQ multiplex PCR; TCRdb's copy has only in-frame clones and leaves some out. The data show 110,000 to 150,000 clones, about nine tenths seen once. The specimen was peripheral blood. This TCR derives from a woman at least 80 years old with acute or convalescent COVID-19. This rearrangement joins TRBV30 to TRBJ1-4, with D possibly matching TRBD1 (6 bases). Here the CDR3 reads CAWSGQGQELFF. The CDR3 region has the DNA TGTGCCTGGAGTGGTCAGGGACAAGAACTGTTTTTT.